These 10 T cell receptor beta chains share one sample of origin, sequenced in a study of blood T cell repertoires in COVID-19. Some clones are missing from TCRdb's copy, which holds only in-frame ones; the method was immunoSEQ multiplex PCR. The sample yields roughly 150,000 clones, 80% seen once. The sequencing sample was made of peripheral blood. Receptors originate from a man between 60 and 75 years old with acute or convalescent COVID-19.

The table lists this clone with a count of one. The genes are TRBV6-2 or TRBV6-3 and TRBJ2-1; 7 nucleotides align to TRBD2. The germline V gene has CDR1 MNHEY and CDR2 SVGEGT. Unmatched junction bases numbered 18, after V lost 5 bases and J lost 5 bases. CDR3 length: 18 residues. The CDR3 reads CASSKRLAVPLQNNEQFF. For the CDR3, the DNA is TGTGCCAGCAGTAAACGACTAGCCGTCCCTTTACAAAACAATGAGCAGTTCTTC.

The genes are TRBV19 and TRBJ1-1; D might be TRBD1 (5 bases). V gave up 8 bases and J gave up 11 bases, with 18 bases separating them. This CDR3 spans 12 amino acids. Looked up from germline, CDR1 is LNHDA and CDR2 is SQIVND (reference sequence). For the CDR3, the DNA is TGTGCCAGTGGTACCTTAGGGGAGGCGGCTTTCTTT. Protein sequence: CASGTLGEAAFF.

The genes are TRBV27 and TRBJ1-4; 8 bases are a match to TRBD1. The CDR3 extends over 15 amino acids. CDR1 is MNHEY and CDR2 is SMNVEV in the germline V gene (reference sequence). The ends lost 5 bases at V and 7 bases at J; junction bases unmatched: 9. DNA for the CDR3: TGTGCCAGCAGTCCTTGGACAGGGTCTGTTGAAAAACTGTTTTTT. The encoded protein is CASSPWTGSVEKLFF. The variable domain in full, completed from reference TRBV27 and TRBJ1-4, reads EAQVTQNPRYLITVTGKKLTVTCSQNMNHEYMSWYRQDPGLGLRQIYYSMNVEVTDKGDVPEGYKVSRKEKRNFPLILESPSPNQTSLYFCASSPWTGSVEKLFFGSGTQLSVL.

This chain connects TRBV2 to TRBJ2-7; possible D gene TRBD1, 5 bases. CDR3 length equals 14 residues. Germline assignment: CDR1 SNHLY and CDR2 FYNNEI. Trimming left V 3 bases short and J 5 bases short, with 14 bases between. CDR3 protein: CASSDPQGLNEQYF. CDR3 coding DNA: TGTGCCAGCAGTGACCCCCAGGGCCTCAACGAGCAGTACTTC.

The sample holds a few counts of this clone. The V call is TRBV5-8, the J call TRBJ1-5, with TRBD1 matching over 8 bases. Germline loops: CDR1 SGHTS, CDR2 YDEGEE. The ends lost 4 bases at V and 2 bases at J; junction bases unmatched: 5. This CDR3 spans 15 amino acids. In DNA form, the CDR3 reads TGTGCCAGCAGCGGTGGACAGGGCGGCAATCAGCCCCAGCATTTT. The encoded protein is CASSGGQGGNQPQHF.

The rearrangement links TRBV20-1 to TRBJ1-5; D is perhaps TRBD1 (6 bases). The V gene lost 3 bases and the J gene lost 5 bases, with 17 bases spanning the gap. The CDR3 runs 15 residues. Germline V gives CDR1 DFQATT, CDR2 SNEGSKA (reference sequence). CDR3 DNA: TGCAGTGCTAGTTCGGGACACTCGACCGATCAGCCCCAGCATTTT. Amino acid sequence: CSASSGHSTDQPQHF.

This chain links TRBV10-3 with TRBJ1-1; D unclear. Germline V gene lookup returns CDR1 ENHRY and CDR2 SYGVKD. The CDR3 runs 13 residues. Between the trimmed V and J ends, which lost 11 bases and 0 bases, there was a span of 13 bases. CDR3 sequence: CASLDTLNTEAFF. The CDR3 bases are TGTGCCTCCCTCGACACCCTGAACACTGAAGCTTTCTTT.

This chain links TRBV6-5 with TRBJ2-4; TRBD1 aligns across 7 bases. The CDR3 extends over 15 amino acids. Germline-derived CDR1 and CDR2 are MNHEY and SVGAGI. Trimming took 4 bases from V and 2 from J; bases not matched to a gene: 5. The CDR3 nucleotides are TGTGCCAGCAGTTCCTTGGGACAGCCCAAAAACATTCAGTACTTC. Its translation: CASSSLGQPKNIQYF.

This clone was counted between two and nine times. The CDR3, as DNA: TGTGCCAGCAGTCGTTTTCCGGGGGGCGCGGGTTCCACCGACTCAACTAATGAAAAACTGTTTTTT. Translating gives CASSRFPGGAGSTDSTNEKLFF. The rearrangement joins TRBV6-6 to TRBJ1-4; tentatively, D is TRBD1 (6 bases). With 5 bases removed from V and 0 bases from J, the gap between germline ends came to 31 bases. The CDR3 totals 22 residues. Germline V gives CDR1 MNHNY, CDR2 SVGAGI (reference sequence).

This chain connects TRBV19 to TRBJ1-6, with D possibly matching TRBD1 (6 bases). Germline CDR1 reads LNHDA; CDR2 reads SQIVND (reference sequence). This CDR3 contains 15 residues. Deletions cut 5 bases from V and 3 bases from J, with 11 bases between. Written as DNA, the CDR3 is TGTGCCAGTAGTCCCCCACAGGGCTATAATTCACCCCTCCACTTT. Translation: CASSPPQGYNSPLHF.